A selection of T cell receptor beta chains follows, all from one sample in a study of blood T cell repertoires in COVID-19. The data were produced by immunoSEQ multiplex PCR, yet TCRdb's version contains in-frame clones alone and is incomplete. The sample records hundreds of thousands of clones, over 75% being singletons. Material for sequencing was peripheral blood. The receptors were sampled from a human donor in a cohort sampled during active COVID-19. Both conserved end residues are part of each CDR3. D genes are given only for firm matches. Size is stated for part of the rows, as once, few or many counts, or as a class when the clone is expanded.

>TRBD2|TRBJ2-7|once|TRBV11-2
CASGGLAGYYEQYF
TGTGCCAGCGGGGGACTAGCGGGGTACTACGAGCAGTACTTC
>NA|TRBJ1-6|NA|TRBV3-1/TRBV3-2
CASSQGGGGRFSPLHF
TGTGCCAGCAGCCAAGGAGGCGGAGGGAGGTTTTCACCCCTCCACTTT
>TRBD1|TRBJ2-7|NA|TRBV11-2
CASSLVRGQGPEQYF
TGTGCCAGCAGCTTAGTCCGGGGACAGGGGCCCGAGCAGTACTTC
>NA|TRBJ1-4|once|TRBV7-9
CASSPPGGTPNEKLFF
TGTGCCAGCAGCCCTCCGGGGGGGACTCCTAATGAAAAACTGTTTTTT
>NA|TRBJ1-4|NA|TRBV28
CASSSRQRGLNEKLFF
TGTGCCAGCAGTTCCCGGCAGCGGGGCCTCAATGAAAAACTGTTTTTT
>NA|TRBJ2-3|NA|TRBV19
CASSPFGTDTQYF
TGTGCCAGTAGCCCCTTCGGCACAGATACGCAGTATTTT
>NA|TRBJ2-3|NA|TRBV13
CASSLVGGEVTDTQYF
TGTGCCAGCAGCTTAGTCGGCGGGGAGGTCACAGATACGCAGTATTTT
>NA|TRBJ2-7|NA|TRBV27
CASSLLERHEQYF
TGTGCCAGCAGTTTATTAGAGCGCCACGAGCAGTACTTC
>NA|TRBJ2-5|NA|TRBV11-2
CASSLGVAPAEETQYF
TGTGCCAGCAGCTTAGGGGTAGCGCCGGCAGAGGAGACCCAGTACTTC
>NA|TRBJ1-5|NA|TRBV7-8
CASSLNSPGNQPQHF
TGTGCCAGCAGCTTAAATTCCCCGGGCAATCAGCCCCAGCATTTT
>TRBD2|TRBJ2-3|NA|TRBV5-1
CASSGLVTDTQYF
TGCGCCAGCAGCGGACTAGTCACAGATACGCAGTATTTT
>NA|TRBJ1-4|NA|TRBV7-3
CASSLRGRWRVEEKLFF
TGTGCCAGCAGCTTAAGGGGGCGGTGGCGGGTTGAGGAAAAACTGTTTTTT
>NA|TRBJ1-3|NA|TRBV28
CASSSPGSGNTIYF
TGTGCCAGCAGTTCCCCAGGATCTGGAAACACCATATATTTT
>NA|TRBJ2-5|NA|TRBV7-7
CASSLGGQGSETQYF
TGTGCTAGCAGCTTAGGTGGGCAGGGGTCGGAGACCCAGTACTTC
>TRBD2|TRBJ2-3|NA|TRBV6-2/TRBV6-3
CASSSGLAGGDTQYF
TGTGCCAGCAGTTCCGGACTAGCGGGGGGAGATACGCAGTATTTT
>NA|TRBJ2-2|NA|TRBV18
CASSPGGTTGELFF
TGTGCCAGCTCACCAGGGGGGACCACCGGGGAGCTGTTTTTT
>NA|TRBJ2-7|NA|TRBV5-6
CASSSPLLLEGDEQYF
TGTGCCAGCAGCTCCCCACTCTTACTAGAGGGCGACGAGCAGTACTTC
>TRBD2|TRBJ2-7|NA|TRBV7-2
CASSLAAGASYEQYF
TGTGCCAGCAGCTTAGCAGCGGGAGCCTCCTACGAGCAGTACTTC
>NA|TRBJ1-3|once|TRBV30
CAWSVRGAGNTIYF
TGTGCCTGGAGTGTACGGGGAGCTGGAAACACCATATATTTT
>NA|TRBJ2-7|NA|TRBV19
CASSRADGSYEQYF
TGTGCCAGTAGCAGAGCGGACGGGTCCTACGAGCAGTACTTC
>TRBD2|TRBJ2-7|NA|TRBV2
CASSWKTSGATSYEQYF
TGTGCCAGCTCATGGAAGACTAGCGGGGCGACCTCCTACGAGCAGTACTTC
>TRBD1|TRBJ1-2|NA|TRBV5-6
CASSPGTGRVSGYTF
TGTGCCAGCAGCCCGGGGACAGGGAGGGTTTCTGGCTACACCTTC
>NA|TRBJ1-2|NA|TRBV6-6
CASSSDSGYTF
TGTGCCAGCAGTTCCGACAGTGGCTACACCTTC
>TRBD1|TRBJ1-1|NA|TRBV6-5
CASSRDRMNTEAFF
TGTGCCAGCAGTCGGGACAGAATGAACACTGAAGCTTTCTTT
>TRBD2|TRBJ2-7|NA|TRBV3-1/TRBV3-2
CASSQFFGGAVSYEQYF
TGTGCCAGCAGCCAATTCTTCGGGGGGGCCGTATCCTACGAGCAGTACTTC
>TRBD1|TRBJ2-7|NA|TRBV5-1
CASSPTGTAIYEQYF
TGCGCCAGCAGCCCGACCGGGACAGCGATCTACGAGCAGTACTTC
>TRBD2|TRBJ2-7|NA|TRBV27
CASSLRPQAGDYEQYF
TGTGCCAGCAGTTTAAGGCCCCAAGCGGGAGACTACGAGCAGTACTTC
>NA|TRBJ1-5|NA|TRBV13
CASSLGAGEGQPQHF
TGTGCCAGCAGCTTAGGGGCCGGGGAAGGGCAGCCCCAGCATTTT
>TRBD1|TRBJ1-3|once|TRBV7-2
CASSLGGTGSGNTIYF
TGTGCCAGCAGCTTAGGAGGGACAGGGTCTGGAAACACCATATATTTT
>NA|TRBJ2-5|once|TRBV5-4
CASSLGQAQETQYF
TGTGCCAGCAGCTTGGGACAGGCACAAGAGACCCAGTACTTC
>TRBD2|TRBJ2-2|NA|TRBV2
CASSGTSGNTGELFF
TGTGCCAGCAGTGGGACTAGCGGGAACACCGGGGAGCTGTTTTTT
>NA|TRBJ2-7|NA|TRBV6-2/TRBV6-3
CASSSHGTVSSYEQYF
TGTGCCAGCAGTTCGCACGGGACTGTTAGCTCCTACGAGCAGTACTTC
>TRBD1|TRBJ1-1|NA|TRBV7-9
CASSQTGDTEAFF
TGTGCCAGCAGCCAGACAGGGGACACTGAAGCTTTCTTT
>TRBD2|TRBJ2-3|NA|TRBV7-3
CASSQPLAGDTDTQYF
TGTGCCAGCAGCCAACCACTAGCGGGGGACACAGATACGCAGTATTTT
>TRBD1|TRBJ1-5|NA|TRBV27
CASSPHRGHSNQPQHF
TGTGCCAGCAGTCCTCACAGGGGGCATAGCAATCAGCCCCAGCATTTT
>TRBD1|TRBJ1-1|NA|TRBV27
CASSFSGTGGAFF
TGTGCCAGCAGTTTTTCCGGGACAGGGGGAGCTTTCTTT
>NA|TRBJ1-5|NA|TRBV5-6
CASSFRGINQPQHF
TGTGCCAGCAGCTTTAGAGGTATTAATCAGCCCCAGCATTTT
>NA|TRBJ2-7|once|TRBV9
CASSVELEGMRGEQYF
TGTGCCAGCAGCGTAGAACTGGAGGGCATGAGGGGCGAGCAGTACTTC
>NA|TRBJ2-1|NA|TRBV6-2/TRBV6-3
CASSEYQGLSYNEQFF
TGTGCCAGCAGCGAATACCAGGGCCTCTCCTACAATGAGCAGTTCTTC
>NA|TRBJ1-3|NA|TRBV28
CASSLLGARSDTIYF
TGTGCCAGCAGTTTATTAGGGGCTCGGTCGGACACCATATATTTT
>NA|TRBJ2-5|NA|TRBV13
CASSSIQTGQAQETQYF
TGTGCCAGCAGCTCCATTCAGACAGGTCAGGCCCAAGAGACCCAGTACTTC
>TRBD2|TRBJ2-2|NA|TRBV9
CASSPRTSGTAGELFF
TGTGCCAGCAGCCCCCGGACTAGCGGGACGGCCGGGGAGCTGTTTTTT
>TRBD2|TRBJ2-7|NA|TRBV5-6
CASSEGLAGGYGEQYF
TGTGCCAGCAGCGAGGGACTAGCGGGAGGTTATGGTGAGCAGTACTTC
>NA|TRBJ2-7|NA|TRBV7-2
CASSRITTGGSYEQYF
TGTGCCAGCAGCCGCATTACGACAGGAGGTTCCTACGAGCAGTACTTC
>NA|TRBJ1-2|NA|TRBV7-8
CASSPAYYTF
TGTGCCAGCAGCCCCGCGTACTACACCTTC
>NA|TRBJ1-3|NA|TRBV11-2
CASSQNTGSGNTIYF
TGTGCCAGCAGCCAGAATACAGGGTCTGGAAACACCATATATTTT
>NA|TRBJ2-1|NA|TRBV5-1
CASSAGTPEQFF
TGCGCCAGCAGCGCGGGGACTCCGGAGCAGTTCTTC
>NA|TRBJ1-5|NA|TRBV5-1
CASSLDGGVRPQHF
TGCGCCAGCAGCTTGGACGGGGGAGTTCGGCCCCAGCATTTT